A selection of T cell receptor beta chains follows, all from one sample in a study of blood T cell repertoires in COVID-19. TCRdb keeps only in-frame clones here, not all; method: immunoSEQ multiplex PCR. This table has approximately 390,000 clones, around 87% appearing once. The sequencing input was peripheral blood. The receptors stem from a woman aged 60-75 years with COVID-19, enrolled during active disease. The CDR3 runs from the conserved cysteine through the conserved F or W. Fields, in order: V gene, J gene, CDR3 protein.

TRBV5-1	TRBJ2-1	CASSFPFSGGPSSYNEQFF
TRBV5-8	TRBJ1-1	CASSLKQGLAEAFF
TRBV11-2	TRBJ2-5	CASSFGRRTQGETQYF
TRBV9	TRBJ1-3	CASSPGSGTGKLSGNTIYF
TRBV12-5	TRBJ1-4	CASGLGRVRYCEKLFF
TRBV19	TRBJ2-1	CASSIDRAPYNEQFF
TRBV6-5	TRBJ2-7	CASRPLWTDSYEQYF
TRBV5-4	TRBJ2-1	CASSPGGTVINEQFF
TRBV13	TRBJ1-1	CASSFGQGVTEAFF
TRBV28	TRBJ1-1	CASRPGDRDLNTEAFF
TRBV4-1	TRBJ2-7	CASSQVGGRGEQYF
TRBV30	TRBJ1-6	CAWSVSSGIPTYNSPLHF
TRBV2	TRBJ1-1	CASSEGQPNTEAFF
TRBV6-4	TRBJ2-1	CASSDVGSSYNEQFF
TRBV19	TRBJ1-5	CASTRSNQPQHF
TRBV6-4	TRBJ1-2	CASSASREGLYGYTF
TRBV5-1	TRBJ2-5	CASRRAQGSGETQYF
TRBV11-2	TRBJ1-4	CASSFRRASATNEKLFF
TRBV6-5	TRBJ1-1	CASSSFSEGTGEAFF
TRBV19	TRBJ1-1	CASSTAGVGEAFF
TRBV5-1	TRBJ1-2	CASSLEDYSGTYGYTF
TRBV5-8	TRBJ1-2	CASSLVGTFGYTF
TRBV7-3	TRBJ2-3	CASSSRTSGGLDTQYF
TRBV28	TRBJ1-2	CASSLTGVMGYTF
TRBV27	TRBJ2-2	CASSWGLAGGELFF
TRBV11-1	TRBJ2-1	CASTPQRGPLNEQFF
TRBV12-2	TRBJ1-4	CASRLALTVLNEKLFF
TRBV28	TRBJ1-1	CASSLDRGTEAFF
TRBV24-1	TRBJ1-1	CATSDSMAGNTEAFF
TRBV9	TRBJ2-6	CASSVGGQASSGANVLTF
TRBV4-2	TRBJ1-5	CASSLKDRDNQPQHF
TRBV6-5	TRBJ2-1	CASSYSVEGEQFF
TRBV12-5	TRBJ2-2	CASGSLAGSTGELFF
TRBV5-1	TRBJ1-1	CASSATGGTEAFF
TRBV7-2	TRBJ1-2	CASSLFGGTGGYTF
TRBV15	TRBJ2-3	CATSTPRGTRDTQYF
TRBV28	TRBJ2-7	CAINPASGGAGWEQYF